A selection of T cell receptor beta chains follows, all from one sample in a study of blood T cell repertoires in COVID-19. Some clones are missing from TCRdb's copy, which holds only in-frame ones; the method was immunoSEQ multiplex PCR. The repertoire consists of about 74,000 clones, with roughly 88% occurring once and the leading ten covering about 4.4%. Sequencing was done on a sample of peripheral blood. These receptor sequences come from a woman over 75 with acute or convalescent COVID-19. Each CDR3 is given with its conserved first and last residue. D genes are given only for firm matches. Where a row states a size, it is once, few, many or the class of an expanded clone; other rows omit it.

12	TRBV5-1	-	TRBJ2-7	-	CASSLADYEQYF	TGCGCCAGCAGTTTAGCGGACTACGAGCAGTACTTC
13	TRBV6-6	-	TRBJ2-7	-	CASGADDDYEQYF	TGTGCCAGCGGGGCTGACGATGATTACGAGCAGTACTTC
17	TRBV4-1	TRBD1	TRBJ2-5	-	CASSQAQGTGGRETQYF	TGCGCCAGCAGCCAGGCCCAAGGGACAGGGGGACGAGAGACCCAGTACTTC
15	TRBV4-1	-	TRBJ2-2	-	CASSQDPAGPGELFF	TGCGCCAGCAGCCAAGATCCTGCAGGGCCCGGGGAGCTGTTTTTT
13	TRBV30	-	TRBJ2-7	-	CAWSRLDGYEQYF	TGTGCCTGGAGTCGCCTAGACGGCTACGAGCAGTACTTC
17	TRBV18	-	TRBJ1-5	-	CASSPPIISSSHQPQHF	TGTGCCAGCTCACCACCGATCATCAGTTCATCGCATCAGCCCCAGCATTTT
13	TRBV30	-	TRBJ2-1	-	CAWSVGAGVQQFF	TGTGCCTGGAGTGTCGGTGCAGGGGTCCAGCAGTTCTTC
15	TRBV5-1	-	TRBJ1-5	once	CASSLGQAPHQPQHF	TGCGCCAGCAGCTTGGGGCAGGCCCCTCATCAGCCCCAGCATTTT
13	TRBV30	-	TRBJ1-1	-	CAWSVQSSTEAFF	TGTGCCTGGAGTGTACAATCTAGCACTGAAGCTTTCTTT
15	TRBV3-1/TRBV3-2	TRBD1	TRBJ1-5	-	CASSADRGPGQPQHF	TGTGCCAGCAGCGCCGACAGGGGGCCCGGACAGCCCCAGCATTTT
13	TRBV30	TRBD1	TRBJ1-5	-	CAWRGQVGQPQHF	TGTGCCTGGAGGGGACAGGTCGGTCAGCCCCAGCATTTT
14	TRBV5-1	TRBD1	TRBJ1-3	-	CASSKSTAGQALNF	TGCGCCAGCAGCAAATCCACGGCGGGACAGGCTCTGAATTTT
14	TRBV9	TRBD2	TRBJ2-7	-	CASSASGRAHEQYF	TGTGCCAGCAGCGCTAGCGGGAGGGCCCACGAGCAGTACTTC
15	TRBV19	-	TRBJ1-5	-	CASSIDRGSNQPQHF	TGTGCCAGTAGTATAGACAGGGGTAGCAATCAGCCCCAGCATTTT
13	TRBV6-5	-	TRBJ1-3	-	CASRTGTGNTIYF	TGTGCCAGCAGAACAGGGACCGGAAACACCATATATTTT
16	TRBV7-2	TRBD1	TRBJ1-5	-	CASSPRWTGYNQPQHF	TGTGCCAGCAGCCCGAGGTGGACAGGGTACAATCAGCCCCAGCATTTT
13	TRBV9	-	TRBJ2-1	few	CASSVVGGGGQFF	TGTGCCAGCAGCGTAGTGGGCGGAGGAGGGCAGTTCTTC
15	TRBV6-1	TRBD1	TRBJ1-5	-	CASSEAGGRDQPQHF	TGTGCCAGCAGTGAAGCAGGGGGCAGGGATCAGCCCCAGCATTTT
14	TRBV6-5	TRBD2	TRBJ2-3	-	CASSSSGRTDTQYF	TGTGCCAGCAGTTCTAGCGGCCGCACAGATACGCAGTATTTT
13	TRBV9	TRBD1	TRBJ1-1	-	CASSLGRGEAAFF	TGTGCCAGCAGCTTAGGCAGGGGGGAGGCAGCTTTCTTT
16	TRBV7-2	-	TRBJ1-1	-	CASSLTGGTANTEAFF	TGTGCCAGCAGCTTAACAGGCGGGACGGCGAACACTGAAGCTTTCTTT
15	TRBV3-1/TRBV3-2	-	TRBJ2-2	-	CASSLWAGGPGELFF	TGTGCCAGCAGCCTCTGGGCAGGGGGGCCCGGGGAGCTGTTTTTT
11	TRBV9	-	TRBJ2-7	few	CASSLSYEQYF	TGTGCCAGCAGCCTCTCCTACGAGCAGTACTTC
14	TRBV3-1/TRBV3-2	TRBD1	TRBJ1-1	-	CASTDRGLNTEAFF	TGTGCCAGCACCGACAGGGGGCTGAACACTGAAGCTTTCTTT
15	TRBV11-2	TRBD2	TRBJ2-5	-	CASSLLGAGSGTQYF	TGTGCCAGCAGCTTACTGGGAGCGGGGTCAGGGACCCAGTACTTC
13	TRBV9	-	TRBJ1-1	-	CASSGGQTDEAFF	TGTGCCAGCAGCGGAGGACAGACCGACGAAGCTTTCTTT
15	TRBV29-1	-	TRBJ2-3	-	CSVERQGLSTDTQYF	TGCAGCGTTGAAAGGCAGGGGTTAAGCACAGATACGCAGTATTTT
14	TRBV21-1	-	TRBJ1-5	-	CASSLSNSNQPQHF	TGTGCCAGCAGTCTAAGTAACAGCAATCAGCCCCAGCATTTT
14	TRBV10-1	-	TRBJ2-3	-	CASSRTKNTDTQYF	TGCGCCAGCAGCCGGACTAAAAACACAGATACGCAGTATTTT
15	TRBV19	TRBD1	TRBJ1-5	-	CASSADRGHGQPQHF	TGTGCCAGTAGTGCTGACAGGGGGCATGGTCAGCCCCAGCATTTT
14	TRBV10-3	TRBD2	TRBJ2-2	-	CAITPSGNTGELFF	TGTGCCATCACTCCTAGCGGGAACACCGGGGAGCTGTTTTTT
14	TRBV3-1/TRBV3-2	-	TRBJ1-2	-	CASTRTLLGHGYTF	TGTGCCAGCACCCGGACTCTTCTGGGTCATGGCTACACCTTC
14	TRBV27	TRBD1	TRBJ2-3	-	CASSQDRGRDTQYF	TGTGCCAGCAGTCAGGACAGGGGGCGTGATACGCAGTATTTT
13	TRBV6-2/TRBV6-3	TRBD1	TRBJ2-5	-	CASSQNRGGTQYF	TGTGCCAGCAGCCAGAACAGGGGTGGGACCCAGTACTTC
13	TRBV7-2	-	TRBJ1-2	-	CASYDRGNYGYTF	TGTGCCAGCTACGACCGGGGAAACTATGGCTACACCTTC
15	TRBV18	TRBD1	TRBJ1-1	-	CASSPDRAENTEAFF	TGTGCCAGCTCACCAGACAGGGCCGAGAACACTGAAGCTTTCTTT
15	TRBV7-9	-	TRBJ1-2	-	CASSPLTRVYYGYTF	TGTGCCAGCAGCCCCCTAACCAGGGTATACTATGGCTACACCTTC
16	TRBV9	TRBD2	TRBJ2-1	-	CASSAGPGLAVNEQFF	TGTGCCAGCAGCGCTGGGCCCGGACTAGCGGTCAATGAGCAGTTCTTC
16	TRBV5-5	-	TRBJ1-5	-	CASSPRGMYSNQPQHF	TGTGCCAGCAGCCCTCGGGGGATGTATAGCAATCAGCCCCAGCATTTT
13	TRBV29-1	TRBD1	TRBJ1-2	-	CSVDPGQGLRSTF	TGCAGCGTTGATCCGGGACAGGGTTTGCGGAGCACCTTC
15	TRBV7-2	-	TRBJ2-3	-	CASSLDYPRTDTQYF	TGTGCCAGCAGCTTGGACTACCCTCGCACAGATACGCAGTATTTT
15	TRBV7-3	-	TRBJ2-3	-	CASSLFRSSTDTQYF	TGTGCCAGCAGCTTGTTCAGAAGTAGCACAGATACGCAGTATTTT
14	TRBV19	-	TRBJ2-7	-	CASGGTGGTAEQYF	TGTGCCAGTGGAGGTACGGGGGGCACAGCCGAGCAGTACTTC
16	TRBV5-1	TRBD1	TRBJ2-7	-	CASSLGPSGQSYEQYF	TGCGCCAGCAGCTTGGGGCCGTCGGGACAGTCCTACGAGCAGTACTTC
17	TRBV27	TRBD1	TRBJ2-7	once	CASSPGTGVFGSYEQYF	TGTGCCAGCAGTCCCGGGACAGGGGTTTTTGGATCCTACGAGCAGTACTTC
16	TRBV2	TRBD1	TRBJ1-5	many	CASSEGYQGGNQPQHF	TGTGCCAGCAGTGAAGGTTACCAGGGGGGTAATCAGCCCCAGCATTTT
18	TRBV7-2	TRBD1	TRBJ2-2	-	CASSTQVGTGLRTGELFF	TGTGCCAGCAGCACACAGGTCGGGACAGGGTTGCGCACCGGGGAGCTGTTTTTT
19	TRBV13	TRBD1	TRBJ2-7	-	CASSLVPFLRTGVIYEQYF	TGTGCCAGCAGCTTAGTCCCCTTCCTCAGGACAGGAGTAATCTACGAGCAGTACTTC
15	TRBV2	TRBD2	TRBJ2-1	-	CASSPRSQLAGGFFF	TGTGCCAGCAGTCCCCGGAGCCAACTAGCGGGAGGATTCTTCTTC
16	TRBV5-1	TRBD1	TRBJ2-7	-	CASSPTGTGFSYEQYF	TGCGCCAGCAGCCCGACCGGGACAGGGTTTTCCTACGAGCAGTACTTC
13	TRBV29-1	TRBD1	TRBJ1-1	-	CSVVRGRVSEAFF	TGCAGCGTGGTCAGGGGGCGGGTGAGTGAAGCTTTCTTT
16	TRBV30	TRBD2	TRBJ2-1	-	CAWAKAGGWSYNEQFF	TGTGCCTGGGCAAAGGCGGGGGGTTGGTCCTACAATGAGCAGTTCTTC
13	TRBV3-1/TRBV3-2	-	TRBJ2-1	once	CASSQIAGTEQFF	TGTGCCAGCAGCCAAATTGCGGGGACCGAGCAGTTCTTC
14	TRBV5-1	-	TRBJ1-4	-	CASSPGRLNEKLFF	TGCGCCAGCAGCCCCGGGAGATTGAATGAAAAACTGTTTTTT
12	TRBV29-1	-	TRBJ2-7	few	CSVKTGVYEQYF	TGCAGCGTGAAGACAGGAGTTTACGAGCAGTACTTC
18	TRBV10-3	TRBD1	TRBJ1-2	once	CAISESVGNRGQYYGYTF	TGTGCCATCAGTGAGTCGGTGGGGAACAGGGGGCAATACTATGGCTACACCTTC
15	TRBV30	TRBD1	TRBJ1-5	-	CAWSDPTGKGQPQHF	TGTGCCTGGAGTGACCCGACAGGGAAGGGTCAGCCCCAGCATTTT